Sequencing of this TCR beta chain was carried out in a study of blood T cell repertoires in COVID-19. Looking at the study overall: The United States, Italy and Spain were the sources of the acute and convalescent COVID-19 samples. PBMCs, B-cell-depleted T cells, or T cells provided the cDNA or gDNA that made up the material.

The germline V gene encodes CDR1 SQVTM and CDR2 ANQGSEA. J was trimmed by 4 bases and V by 8 bases; bases with no gene match: 7. The CDR3 has 14 residues. In the authors' methods: Estimates of nucleated cell counts were drawn from the amplification of reference gene primers. Using immunoSEQ multiplex PCR, the repertoire was profiled, and TCRdb retains in-frame clones only, with some absent. V and J calls and clone size follow that table, whereas D and trimming were derived from the DNA. The sample contains about 380,000 clones, nearly 90% of which appear only once. The sample was peripheral blood. The gene calls are TRBV29-1 and TRBJ2-1, with 11 bases identical to TRBD2. The origin of this receptor is a young man with active or convalescent COVID-19. The CDR3, as DNA: TGCAGCATCGCCGGGACTAGCGGATACAATGAGCAGTTCTTC. Translated, it gives CSIAGTSGYNEQFF.